These T cell receptor beta chains were read from a single sample in a study of cytomegalovirus exposure and HLA in healthy donors. Sequenced by immunoSEQ multiplex PCR; TCRdb stores in-frame clones only, minus some. In the table there are 190,000 or so clones, roughly 80% of which are singletons. The sample taken for sequencing was PBMCs. The receptors were gathered from a woman aged 18-29 years in good health and CMV-seropositive. CDR3s include the opening cysteine and the closing phenylalanine or tryptophan. A D gene is named only where the DNA matches it firmly. Only some rows state a clone size, as once, few, many or a class for expanded clones.

D gene	V gene	clone size	J gene	CDR3 protein	CDR3 DNA
.	TRBV27	.	TRBJ1-5	CASSLSRNQPQHF	TGTGCCAGCAGTTTAAGTCGGAATCAGCCCCAGCATTTT
TRBD1	TRBV11-2	few	TRBJ1-2	CASRSMTGRSNYGYTF	TGTGCCAGCAGGTCAATGACAGGGCGATCTAACTATGGCTACACCTTC
.	TRBV7-6	.	TRBJ2-2	CASSSIANTGELFF	TGTGCCAGCAGCTCTATTGCGAACACCGGGGAGCTGTTTTTT
TRBD2	TRBV5-1	.	TRBJ2-5	CASSILAGGQETQYF	TGCGCCAGCAGCATACTAGCGGGGGGCCAAGAGACCCAGTACTTC
.	TRBV11-2	.	TRBJ2-3	CASSLGGAASTDTQYF	TGTGCCAGCAGCTTAGGTGGGGCAGCTAGCACAGATACGCAGTATTTT
TRBD1	TRBV15	.	TRBJ1-5	CATSTLTGGKQPQHF	TGTGCCACCAGCACCCTGACAGGGGGCAAACAGCCCCAGCATTTT
TRBD2	TRBV2	.	TRBJ2-4	CASSEVSSGGAPIQYF	TGTGCCAGCAGTGAAGTGTCTAGCGGGGGGGCCCCCATTCAGTACTTC
.	TRBV15	.	TRBJ2-7	CATSSRRDYEQYF	TGTGCCACCAGCAGCCGGAGGGATTACGAGCAGTACTTC
TRBD1	TRBV2	.	TRBJ1-5	CASSADRGGNQPQHF	TGTGCCAGCAGTGCCGACAGGGGAGGCAATCAGCCCCAGCATTTT
TRBD1	TRBV15	.	TRBJ1-4	CATSRVRGLTNEKLFF	TGTGCCACCAGCAGAGTCAGGGGGCTAACTAATGAAAAACTGTTTTTT
.	TRBV10-3	once	TRBJ2-7	CAIKPGGSYEQYF	TGTGCCATCAAGCCAGGGGGGTCCTACGAGCAGTACTTC
.	TRBV10-2	.	TRBJ1-2	CASSEGTDYGYTF	TGCGCCAGCAGTGAGGGGACTGACTATGGCTACACCTTC
.	TRBV6-6	.	TRBJ1-2	CASTPGAVNYGYTF	TGTGCCAGCACCCCAGGGGCGGTTAACTATGGCTACACCTTC
.	TRBV6-5	.	TRBJ1-3	CASSTPRVKGNTIYF	TGTGCCAGCAGTACACCCAGGGTTAAAGGAAACACCATATATTTT
TRBD2	TRBV12-5	.	TRBJ2-1	CASGLVLGLAGASSYNEQFF	TGTGCTAGTGGTTTGGTACTAGGACTAGCGGGTGCAAGCTCCTACAATGAGCAGTTCTTC
.	TRBV10-3	once	TRBJ1-2	CAIKGPTYGYTF	TGTGCCATCAAGGGGCCCACCTATGGCTACACCTTC
.	TRBV20-1	.	TRBJ1-2	CSVPDTGYTF	TGCAGTGTCCCGGACACTGGCTACACCTTC
TRBD1	TRBV28	few	TRBJ2-5	CASSSGTGHQETQYF	TGTGCCAGCAGCTCCGGGACAGGTCACCAAGAGACCCAGTACTTC
.	TRBV6-5	.	TRBJ2-3	CASRSSGSTDTQYF	TGTGCCAGTAGATCAAGCGGAAGCACAGATACGCAGTATTTT
.	TRBV19	once	TRBJ1-5	CASSILDSINQPQHF	TGTGCCAGTAGTATCCTGGACAGTATTAATCAGCCCCAGCATTTT
.	TRBV6-1	.	TRBJ1-1	CASSVGGAWTEAFF	TGTGCCAGCAGTGTTGGAGGGGCCTGGACTGAAGCTTTCTTT
.	TRBV27	.	TRBJ2-7	CASSPHWSYEQYF	TGTGCCAGCAGTCCCCACTGGTCTTACGAGCAGTACTTC
TRBD1	TRBV9	.	TRBJ1-6	CASSAGPGGGYNSPLHF	TGTGCCAGCAGCGCTGGGCCAGGGGGCGGGTATAATTCACCCCTCCACTTT
TRBD2	TRBV6-1	.	TRBJ2-5	CASSLAGLQETQYF	TGTGCCAGCAGTTTAGCGGGGCTTCAAGAGACCCAGTACTTC